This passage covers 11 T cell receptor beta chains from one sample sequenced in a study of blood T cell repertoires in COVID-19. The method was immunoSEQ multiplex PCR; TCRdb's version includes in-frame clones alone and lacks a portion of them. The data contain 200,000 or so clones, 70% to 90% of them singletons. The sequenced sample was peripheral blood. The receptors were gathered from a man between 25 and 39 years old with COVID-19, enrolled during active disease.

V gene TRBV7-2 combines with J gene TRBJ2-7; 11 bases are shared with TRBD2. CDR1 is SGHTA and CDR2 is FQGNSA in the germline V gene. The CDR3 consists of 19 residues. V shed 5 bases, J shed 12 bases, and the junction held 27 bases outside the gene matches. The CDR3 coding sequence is TGTGCCAGCAGCCCTCAGGGCAGGGGGATGACTTTAGCGGGAGGGGCGAGGTACTTC. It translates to CASSPQGRGMTLAGGARYF.

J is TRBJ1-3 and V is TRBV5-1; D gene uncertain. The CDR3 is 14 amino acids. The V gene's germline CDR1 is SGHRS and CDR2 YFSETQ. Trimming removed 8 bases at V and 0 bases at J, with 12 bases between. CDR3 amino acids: CASRETYSGNTIYF. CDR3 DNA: TGCGCCAGTCGGGAAACTTACTCTGGAAACACCATATATTTT.

In nucleotides, the CDR3 is TGTGCCAGCAGCTTAGCGACTAGCGGGGGCACAGATACGCAGTATTTT. Translating it yields CASSLATSGGTDTQYF. V and J are TRBV7-2 and TRBJ2-3; 11 bases are a match to TRBD2. The CDR3 is 16 amino acids. Germline V gene data show CDR1 as SGHTA and CDR2 as FQGNSA. V shed 0 bases and J 1 base; nucleotides not matched to a gene: 0.

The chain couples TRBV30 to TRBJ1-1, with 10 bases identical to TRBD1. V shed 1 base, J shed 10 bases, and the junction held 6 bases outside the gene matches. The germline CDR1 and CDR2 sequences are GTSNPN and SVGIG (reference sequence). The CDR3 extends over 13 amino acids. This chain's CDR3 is CAWSARQGAGAFF. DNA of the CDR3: TGTGCCTGGAGTGCTAGACAGGGGGCGGGAGCTTTCTTT. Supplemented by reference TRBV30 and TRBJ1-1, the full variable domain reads SQTIHQWPATLVQPVGSPLSLECTVEGTSNPNLYWYRQAAGRGLQLLFYSVGIGQISSEVPQNLSASRPQDRQFILSSKKLLLSDSGFYLCAWSARQGAGAFFGQGTRLTVV.

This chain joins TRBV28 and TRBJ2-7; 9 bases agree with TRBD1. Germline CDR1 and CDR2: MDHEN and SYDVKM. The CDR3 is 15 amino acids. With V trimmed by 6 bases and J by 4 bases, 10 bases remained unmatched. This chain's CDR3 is CASSSTGTGRYEQYF. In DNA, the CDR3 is TGTGCCAGCAGCTCAACCGGGACAGGGAGGTACGAGCAGTACTTC.

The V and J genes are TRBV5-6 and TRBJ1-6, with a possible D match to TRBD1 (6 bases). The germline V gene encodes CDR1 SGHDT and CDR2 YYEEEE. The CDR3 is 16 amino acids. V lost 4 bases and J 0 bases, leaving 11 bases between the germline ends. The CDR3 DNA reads TGTGCCAGCAGCCCTACAGGGAGCTCCTATAATTCACCCCTCCACTTT. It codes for CASSPTGSSYNSPLHF.

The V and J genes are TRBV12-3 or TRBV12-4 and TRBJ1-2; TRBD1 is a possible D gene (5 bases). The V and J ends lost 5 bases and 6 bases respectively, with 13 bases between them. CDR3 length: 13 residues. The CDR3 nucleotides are TGTGCCAGCAGTCTGCCGCAGGGAAATGGCTACACCTTC. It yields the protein CASSLPQGNGYTF.

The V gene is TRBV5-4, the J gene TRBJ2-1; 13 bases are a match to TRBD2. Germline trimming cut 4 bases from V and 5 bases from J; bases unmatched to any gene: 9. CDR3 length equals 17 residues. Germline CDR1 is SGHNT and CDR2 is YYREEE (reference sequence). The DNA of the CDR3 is TGTGCCAGCAGCCGGACTAGCGGGAGAGGCGGGGACAATGAGCAGTTCTTC. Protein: CASSRTSGRGGDNEQFF.

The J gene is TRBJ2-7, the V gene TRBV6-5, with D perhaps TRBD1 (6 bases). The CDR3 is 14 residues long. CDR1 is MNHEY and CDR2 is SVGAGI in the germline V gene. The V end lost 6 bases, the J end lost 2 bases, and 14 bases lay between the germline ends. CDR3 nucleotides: TGTGCCAGCAGAGGACAGAGTCCTCCCTACGAGCAGTACTTC. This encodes CASRGQSPPYEQYF.

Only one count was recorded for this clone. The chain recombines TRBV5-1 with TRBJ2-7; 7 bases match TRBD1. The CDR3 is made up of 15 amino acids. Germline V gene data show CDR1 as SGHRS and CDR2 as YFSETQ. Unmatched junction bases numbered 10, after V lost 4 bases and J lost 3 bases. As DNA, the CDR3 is TGCGCCAGCAGCCCAAGACAGGGTAGCTTCTACGAGCAGTACTTC. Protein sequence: CASSPRQGSFYEQYF.

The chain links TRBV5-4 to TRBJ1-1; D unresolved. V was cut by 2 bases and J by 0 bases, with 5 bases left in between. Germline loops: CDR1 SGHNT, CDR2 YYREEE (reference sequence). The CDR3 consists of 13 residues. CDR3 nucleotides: TGTGCCAGCAGCTTACAGATGAACACTGAAGCTTTCTTT. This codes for CASSLQMNTEAFF.